Listed here are 17 T cell receptor beta chains from one sample, sequenced in a study of monozygotic twins with inflammatory bowel disease. With the 5' RACE reads reprocessed, TCRdb shows one record per CDR3 protein and no DNA. The sample totals roughly 150,000 distinct CDR3 sequences. The specimen sequenced was blood. The receptors shown here come from a human donor with ulcerative colitis or Crohn's disease, or a healthy co-twin of an affected twin (not recorded which).

The chain couples TRBV4-3 to TRBJ1-4. The germline V gene encodes CDR1 LGHNA and CDR2 YSLEER. The CDR3 contains 15 residues. The CDR3 loop is CASSQRGGNWEKLFF.

This chain links TRBV19 with TRBJ1-5; checking the TCRdb D call of TRBD1 is not possible without DNA. The germline V gene encodes CDR1 LNHDA and CDR2 SQIVND (reference sequence). This CDR3 contains 14 residues. The CDR3 spells CASSIQTANQPQHF. Drawing the rest from reference TRBV19 and TRBJ1-5, the complete variable domain is DGGITQSPKYLFRKEGQNVTLSCEQNLNHDAMYWYRQDPGQGLRLIYYSQIVNDFQKGDIAEGYSVSREKKESFPLTVTSAQKNPTAFYLCASSIQTANQPQHFGDGTRLSIL.

The chain joins TRBV28 to TRBJ2-4; the D gene TCRdb calls, TRBD1, cannot be checked with no DNA. CDR1 and CDR2 from the germline V gene are MDHEN and SYDVKM. CDR3 length equals 14 residues. The CDR3 sequence is CASSAWGTRGIQYF.

V gene TRBV6-2 or TRBV6-3 combines with J gene TRBJ2-1; as DNA is missing, the TRBD2 call by TCRdb cannot be tested. This CDR3 has 22 residues. Germline lookup yields CDR1 MNHEY and CDR2 SVGEGT. CDR3: CASSYPTVAGGLPNFSYNEQFF.

This chain connects TRBV4-3 to TRBJ2-2; TCRdb returns TRBD2, unconfirmable since there is no DNA. The germline V gene encodes CDR1 LGHNA and CDR2 YSLEER. This CDR3 is 15 amino acids long. This CDR3 is CASSQGRGPTGELFF.

CDR3 amino acids: CASSLDGRSTDTQYF. The chain carries TRBV7-2 and TRBJ2-3. CDR1 SGHTA and CDR2 FQGNSA come from the germline V gene. The CDR3 consists of 15 residues.

Here the CDR3 reads CASSFSLNTEAFF. The chain is built from TRBV13 and TRBJ1-1. The CDR3 loop spans 13 amino acids. Germline V lookup: CDR1 PRHDT, CDR2 FYEKMQ (reference sequence).

The J gene is TRBJ2-1, the V gene TRBV9; the D call from TCRdb, TRBD2, cannot be confirmed without DNA. The CDR3 sequence is 15 residues long. The V gene's germline CDR1 is SGDLS and CDR2 YYNGEE. CDR3 amino acids: CASSPRGRAENEQFF. Supplemented by reference TRBV9 and TRBJ2-1, the full variable domain reads DSGVTQTPKHLITATGQRVTLRCSPRSGDLSVYWYQQSLDQGLQFLIQYYNGEERAKGNILERFSAQQFPDLHSELNLSSLELGDSALYFCASSPRGRAENEQFFGPGTRLTVL.

The V call is TRBV7-3, the J call TRBJ2-3; as DNA is missing, the TRBD1 call by TCRdb cannot be tested. This CDR3 contains 13 residues. Germline V gene lookup returns CDR1 SGHTA and CDR2 FQGTGA. This chain's CDR3 is CASSQPGADTQYF.

The genes are TRBV9 and TRBJ2-5; as DNA is missing, the TRBD2 call by TCRdb cannot be tested. The CDR3 totals 15 residues. The V gene's germline CDR1 is SGDLS and CDR2 YYNGEE. The CDR3 region is CASSVVASGKETQYF. Drawing the rest from reference TRBV9 and TRBJ2-5, the complete variable domain is DSGVTQTPKHLITATGQRVTLRCSPRSGDLSVYWYQQSLDQGLQFLIQYYNGEERAKGNILERFSAQQFPDLHSELNLSSLELGDSALYFCASSVVASGKETQYFGPGTRLLVL.

The V and J genes are TRBV6-2 or TRBV6-3 and TRBJ2-3; the TCRdb D gene call, TRBD2, has no DNA to confirm it. Germline lookup yields CDR1 MNHEY and CDR2 SVGEGT. This CDR3 comprises 17 residues. This CDR3 reads CASSYVDPSANTDTQYF.

The chain carries TRBV5-1 and TRBJ1-1. This CDR3 spans 14 amino acids. The germline CDR1 and CDR2 sequences are SGHRS and YFSETQ. The CDR3 loop reads CASSSEGLHTEAFF.

The gene calls are TRBV6-1 and TRBJ2-2; TCRdb selects TRBD1, and the lack of DNA leaves this call unchecked. The CDR3 loop spans 16 amino acids. Germline CDR1 MNHNS, CDR2 SASEGT. This chain's CDR3 is CAGTSEPGGAPGELFF.

The chain employs TRBV7-2 and TRBJ2-7. Looked up from germline, CDR1 is SGHTA and CDR2 is FQGNSA. CDR3 length: 12 amino acids. The CDR3 spells CASSLLPYKQYF.

This chain uses TRBV18 with TRBJ2-1. The CDR3 sequence is 17 residues long. Germline-derived CDR1 and CDR2 are KGHSH and LQKENI. The chain's CDR3 is CASSPPGKQGPYNEQFF.

The chain joins TRBV27 to TRBJ2-7; the D gene TCRdb calls, TRBD2, cannot be checked with no DNA. The germline CDR1 and CDR2 sequences are MNHEY and SMNVEV (reference sequence). This CDR3 is built from 15 residues. CDR3 sequence: CASSLMGGLYYEQYF.

V and J are TRBV27 and TRBJ1-6. The CDR3 covers 13 residues. Germline lookup yields CDR1 MNHEY and CDR2 SMNVEV (reference sequence). CDR3 sequence: CASSSQTNSPLHF.